The 6 T cell receptor beta chains below come from one sample, sequenced in a study of cytomegalovirus exposure and HLA in healthy donors. Primers for the PCR totalled 60 Vbeta and 13 Jbeta. Repertoires were generated with immunoSEQ multiplex PCR, while TCRdb's copy carries only in-frame clones and drops some. The table gives about 77,000 clones; the top ten clones make up around 13% of it. Material: PBMCs. These TCRs come from a man over 45 in good health and CMV-seropositive.

The chain links TRBV7-2 to TRBJ2-1, with D perhaps TRBD1 (5 bases). This CDR3 spans 14 amino acids. The V gene lost 5 bases and the J gene lost 9 bases, with 17 bases spanning the gap. The V gene's germline CDR1 is SGHTA and CDR2 FQGNSA. The CDR3 loop is CASSVDSLQGEQFF. DNA for the CDR3: TGTGCCAGCAGCGTTGACTCACTCCAGGGTGAGCAGTTCTTC.

This chain uses TRBV5-8 with TRBJ2-6, with D unclear. V was trimmed by 1 base and J by 4 bases, leaving 6 bases between them. This CDR3 spans 14 amino acids. CDR1 and CDR2 from the germline V gene are SGHTS and YDEGEE. The CDR3 DNA reads as TGTGCCAGCAGCTTGTGGAGAGGGGCCAACGTCCTGACTTTC. Its protein is CASSLWRGANVLTF.

The rearrangement uses TRBV6-6 and TRBJ2-1; D remains ambiguous. The CDR3 spans 12 residues. The germline V gene encodes CDR1 MNHNY and CDR2 SVGAGI (reference sequence). Trimming stripped 2 bases from V and 6 bases from J, with 5 bases between. The CDR3 reads CASSYGFNEQFF. As DNA, the CDR3 is TGTGCCAGCAGTTACGGCTTCAATGAGCAGTTCTTC.

This chain uses TRBV5-4 with TRBJ2-5, with 7 nucleotides matching TRBD1. From germline, CDR1 is SGHNT and CDR2 YYREEE (reference sequence). Trimming at V came to 3 bases and at J to 2 bases, leaving 10 bases not matched to a gene. This CDR3 comprises 16 residues. CDR3 sequence (DNA): TGTGCCAGCAGCTCAACAGGGGCAACTAAACAAGAGACCCAGTACTTC. Its protein product is CASSSTGATKQETQYF.

The CDR3 DNA is TGTGCCAGCAGCCCCTCTAGCGGGGGGGCCGGGGAGCTGTTTTTT. It specifies CASSPSSGGAGELFF. This chain links TRBV6-4 with TRBJ2-2, with TRBD2 matching 12 bases. Germline V gene lookup returns CDR1 MRHNA and CDR2 SNTAGT. The CDR3 extends over 15 amino acids. With V trimmed by 6 bases and J by 6 bases, 5 bases remained unmatched.

The chain couples TRBV10-3 to TRBJ1-4, with TRBD1 as a possible D gene (6 bases). Germline lookup yields CDR1 ENHRY and CDR2 SYGVKD. The CDR3 has 13 residues. V was trimmed by 11 bases and J by 7 bases, leaving 17 bases between them. The CDR3 DNA reads as TGTGCCTCGAGGGGGGGTGAGGGTGAAAAACTGTTTTTT. The encoded protein is CASRGGEGEKLFF.